Presented here are 22 T cell receptor beta chains from one specimen sequenced in a study of shared clonotypes between healthy human individuals. TCRdb keeps only in-frame clones here, not all; method: immunoSEQ multiplex PCR. The data show some 2.4 million clones, 80% to 95% seen once. The specimen sequenced was naive CD4+ T cells from PBMCs. This sample's subset: CD45RA+ positively selected. The receptor source for this set is a man aged 18 to 35 in good health. Some clones in this sample may be carry-over from other donors' samples.

This chain links TRBV11-2 with TRBJ2-2, with 9 nucleotides matching TRBD1. Per germline, CDR1 SGHAT and CDR2 FQNNGV. With V trimmed by 8 bases and J by 5 bases, 3 bases remained unmatched. The CDR3 loop spans 13 amino acids. Here the CDR3 reads CASHGQGTGELFF. The CDR3, as DNA: TGTGCCAGCCATGGACAGGGGACCGGGGAGCTGTTTTTT.

CDR3 loop: CASHIGRRMNTEAFF. CDR3 sequence (DNA): TGTGCCAGCCACATCGGACGACGGATGAACACTGAAGCTTTCTTT. The V and J genes are TRBV7-8 and TRBJ1-1; D ambiguous. Germline V CDR1 and CDR2: SGHVS, FQNEAQ. CDR3 length equals 15 residues. The V end lost 8 bases, the J end lost 0 bases, and 16 bases lay between the germline ends.

V and J are TRBV6-1 and TRBJ2-5; the match to TRBD2 covers 11 bases. This CDR3 region has 18 residues. J gave up 4 bases and V 1 base, and 11 bases lay outside the gene matches. Germline CDR1 MNHNS, CDR2 SASEGT. CDR3 protein: CASSEGITSGSEGETQYF. The CDR3 DNA reads TGTGCCAGCAGTGAAGGGATCACTAGCGGGAGTGAGGGAGAGACCCAGTACTTC.

The chain uses TRBV11-3 and TRBJ1-3; D not resolved. The CDR3 is made up of 13 amino acids. Trimming stripped 3 bases from V and 4 bases from J, with 7 bases between. The V gene's germline CDR1 is SGHNT and CDR2 YENEEA. Here the CDR3 DNA reads TGTGCCAGCAGCTTGACCAGGGGAAACACCATATATTTT. This encodes CASSLTRGNTIYF.

V and J are TRBV6-6 and TRBJ1-1, with D perhaps TRBD1 (6 bases). The CDR3 is 15 residues long. CDR1 MNHNY and CDR2 SVGAGI come from the germline V gene (reference sequence). Trimming stripped 5 bases from V and 3 bases from J, with 16 bases between. CDR3 protein: CASSTLQGGDTEAFF. The CDR3 region has the DNA TGTGCCAGCAGTACCCTACAGGGCGGGGACACTGAAGCTTTCTTT.

This rearrangement joins TRBV11-2 to TRBJ2-7; TRBD2 matches 10 bases. V gave up 2 bases and J gave up 4 bases; unmatched junction bases: 11. This CDR3 has 17 amino acids. Germline lookup yields CDR1 SGHAT and CDR2 FQNNGV. The CDR3: CASSLRTSGLIRYEQYF. The CDR3 DNA reads TGTGCCAGCAGCTTACGGACTAGCGGACTAATCCGATACGAGCAGTACTTC. Full variable domain (missing parts from reference TRBV11-2 and TRBJ2-7): EAGVAQSPRYKIIEKRQSVAFWCNPISGHATLYWYQQILGQGPKLLIQFQNNGVVDDSQLPKDRFSAERLKGVDSTLKIQPAKLEDSAVYLCASSLRTSGLIRYEQYFGPGTRLTVT.

CDR3 protein: CASRHVAYTDGSYYEQYF. The CDR3 DNA follows: TGCGCCAGCAGGCATGTCGCCTATACGGACGGATCTTACTACGAGCAGTACTTC. The V and J genes are TRBV4-3 and TRBJ2-7, with D hard to call. V lost 6 bases and J 3 bases, leaving 27 bases between the germline ends. This CDR3 is built from 18 residues. Germline assignment: CDR1 LGHNA and CDR2 YSLEER.

The chain combines TRBV19 with TRBJ2-7, with D possibly called TRBD1 or TRBD2 (5 bases each). Germline values: CDR1 LNHDA, CDR2 SQIVND (reference sequence). V lost 6 bases, J lost 2 bases, and 23 bases lay in between. The CDR3 totals 17 residues. The CDR3: CASSPVRGLILAYEQYF. CDR3 coding DNA: TGTGCCAGTAGCCCGGTGAGGGGATTGATTTTGGCCTACGAGCAGTACTTC.

J is TRBJ2-1 and V is TRBV7-3, with 9 positions matching TRBD1. The germline CDR1 and CDR2 sequences are SGHTA and FQGTGA. The junction had 8 bases not matched to a gene; V was cut back by 5 bases and J by 3 bases. This CDR3 is 16 amino acids long. CDR3 in DNA: TGTGCCAGCAGCCCCCACGCGACAGGGGGCTACAATGAGCAGTTCTTC. Encoded protein: CASSPHATGGYNEQFF.

The chain is built from TRBV7-3 and TRBJ2-1, with 10 bases that match TRBD2. The germline gives CDR1 SGHTA, CDR2 FQGTGA. The ends lost 0 bases at V and 7 bases at J; junction bases unmatched: 6. CDR3 length: 16 amino acids. The CDR3 spells CASSLTSASGRNEQFF. The CDR3 coding sequence is TGTGCCAGCAGCTTAACGTCGGCTAGCGGGAGAAATGAGCAGTTCTTC. Based on the CDR3 plus reference TRBV7-3 and TRBJ2-1, the full variable domain is GAGVSQTPSNKVTEKGKYVELRCDPISGHTALYWYRQSLGQGPEFLIYFQGTGAADDSGLPNDRFFAVRPEGSVSTLKIQRTERGDSAVYLCASSLTSASGRNEQFFGPGTRLTVL.

This clone was seen a single time. The CDR3 nucleotides are TGTGCCAGCAGCCCCCTGCGGTTCGGGAGTGTGGATGAGCAGTTCTTC. It yields the protein CASSPLRFGSVDEQFF. The gene calls are TRBV7-9 and TRBJ2-1; maybe TRBD2 (6 bases). V gave up 5 bases and J gave up 8 bases, with 22 bases separating them. Per germline, CDR1 SEHNR and CDR2 FQNEAQ (reference sequence). CDR3 size: 16 residues.

The V and J genes are TRBV11-2 and TRBJ2-1; D possibly corresponds to TRBD2 (5 bases). Deletions cut 2 bases from V and 2 bases from J, with 13 bases between. Germline loops: CDR1 SGHAT, CDR2 FQNNGV. CDR3 length equals 16 residues. DNA for the CDR3: TGTGCCAGCAGCTTATTGACCAGCGGAACCTACAATGAGCAGTTCTTC. It specifies CASSLLTSGTYNEQFF.

This chain's CDR3 is CASRPSGIGTDTQYF. CDR3 nucleotides: TGTGCCAGCAGACCAAGCGGGATAGGCACAGATACGCAGTATTTT. The chain links TRBV7-3 to TRBJ2-3, with 7 nucleotides matching TRBD2. Trimming at V came to 6 bases and at J to 1 base, leaving 7 bases not matched to a gene. The CDR3 spans 15 residues. The germline V gene has CDR1 SGHTA and CDR2 FQGTGA.

The rearrangement joins TRBV10-3 to TRBJ1-3; D uncertain. Trimming removed 10 bases from V and 4 bases from J, with 8 bases in between. Germline V lookup: CDR1 ENHRY, CDR2 SYGVKD. This CDR3 has 11 residues. This chain's CDR3 is CANSGGNTIYF. CDR3 in DNA: TGTGCCAATAGTGGGGGAAACACCATATATTTT.

The rearrangement joins TRBV27 to TRBJ2-7, with D unclear. Germline V gene sequence: CDR1 MNHEY, CDR2 SMNVEV (reference sequence). V was shortened by 0 bases and J by 3 bases, with 12 bases between the two germline ends. The CDR3 spans 15 residues. The CDR3 spells CASSLSIGRSYEQYF. CDR3 DNA sequence: TGTGCCAGCAGTTTATCTATCGGGCGGAGCTACGAGCAGTACTTC.

The J gene is TRBJ1-5, the V gene TRBV19; 7 bases fit TRBD1. Germline V gene sequence: CDR1 LNHDA, CDR2 SQIVND (reference sequence). V lost 9 bases to trimming and J lost 1 base; unmatched junction nucleotides: 9. The CDR3 has 15 residues. Here the CDR3 reads CASNKDRRSNQPQHF. The CDR3 bases are TGTGCCAGCAATAAGGACAGGCGCAGCAATCAGCCCCAGCATTTT.

This clone was seen a single time. The genes are TRBV10-1 and TRBJ2-3, with 14 bases fitting TRBD2. Germline CDR1 is WNHNN and CDR2 is SYGVQD (reference sequence). J gave up 2 bases and V 8 bases, and 12 bases lay outside the gene matches. This CDR3 has 18 residues. CDR3 nucleotide sequence: TGCGCCAGCGCCGACCAACGGGGACTAGCGGGAGACACAGATACGCAGTATTTT. It is translated as CASADQRGLAGDTDTQYF.

With respect to this clone: The same CDR3 is also encoded by other DNA sequences in this sample. The chain couples TRBV18 to TRBJ2-5; 7 bases match TRBD1. CDR3 length: 14 amino acids. Germline V CDR1 and CDR2: KGHSH, LQKENI. V lost 6 bases to trimming and J lost 1 base; unmatched junction nucleotides: 5. CDR3 loop: CASSPDRAQETQYF. DNA for the CDR3: TGTGCCAGCTCGCCTGACAGGGCCCAAGAGACCCAGTACTTC.

The chain couples TRBV7-9 to TRBJ2-7; 11 nucleotides align to TRBD1. Germline trimming cut 6 bases from V and 3 bases from J; bases unmatched to any gene: 7. The V gene's germline CDR1 is SEHNR and CDR2 FQNEAQ (reference sequence). This CDR3 has 15 amino acids. In DNA, the CDR3 is TGTGCCAGCAGTTCCCTGGGGACAGGGGGCTACGAGCAGTACTTC. It is translated as CASSSLGTGGYEQYF.

V usage is TRBV5-4 and J usage is TRBJ2-3; D is ambiguous. Per germline, CDR1 SGHNT and CDR2 YYREEE (reference sequence). Between the trimmed V and J ends, which lost 5 bases and 1 base, there was a span of 5 bases. There are 12 residues in the CDR3. The DNA of the CDR3 is TGTGCCAGCAGACGCGGCACAGATACGCAGTATTTT. It translates to CASRRGTDTQYF. Supplemented by reference TRBV5-4 and TRBJ2-3, the full variable domain reads ETGVTQSPTHLIKTRGQQVTLRCSSQSGHNTVSWYQQALGQGPQFIFQYYREEENGRGNFPPRFSGLQFPNYSSELNVNALELDDSALYLCASRRGTDTQYFGPGTRLTVL.

J is TRBJ1-1 and V is TRBV5-5; 7 nucleotides line up with TRBD1. The CDR3 spans 14 residues. Germline CDR1 is SGHKS and CDR2 is YYEKEE (reference sequence). With V trimmed by 4 bases and J by 10 bases, 13 bases remained unmatched. In DNA form, the CDR3 reads TGTGCCAGCAGCCCGTACAGGGGCCCTGCAGTAGCTTTCTTT. Protein sequence: CASSPYRGPAVAFF.

The rearrangement links TRBV4-1 to TRBJ2-3; 11 bases agree with TRBD2. V was pared by 7 bases and J by 0 bases, with 12 bases of the junction left unmatched. CDR1 and CDR2 from the germline V gene are MGHRA and YSYEKL. The CDR3 extends over 18 amino acids. The CDR3 spells CASKLAGGYRGSTDTQYF. CDR3 nucleotides: TGCGCCAGCAAGCTAGCGGGAGGCTACCGTGGCAGCACAGATACGCAGTATTTT.